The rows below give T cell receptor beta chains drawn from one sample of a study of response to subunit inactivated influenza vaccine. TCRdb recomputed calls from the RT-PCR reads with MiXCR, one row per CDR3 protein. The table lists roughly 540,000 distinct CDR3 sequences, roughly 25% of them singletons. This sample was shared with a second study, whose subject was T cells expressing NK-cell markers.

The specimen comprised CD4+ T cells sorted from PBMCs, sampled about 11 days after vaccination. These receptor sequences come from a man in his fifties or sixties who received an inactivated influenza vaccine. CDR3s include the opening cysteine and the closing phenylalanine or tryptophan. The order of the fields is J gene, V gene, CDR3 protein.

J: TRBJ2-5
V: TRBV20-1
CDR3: CSARDLAGGEETQYF

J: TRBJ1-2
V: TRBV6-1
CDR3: CASSESGGYTF

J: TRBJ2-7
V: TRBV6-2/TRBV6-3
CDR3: CASRRDRATYEQYF

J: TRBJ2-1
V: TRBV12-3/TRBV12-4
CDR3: CASSLSGSKTYNEQFF

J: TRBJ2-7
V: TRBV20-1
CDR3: CSARDPGRGRREQYF

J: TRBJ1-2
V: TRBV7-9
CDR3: CASGGGLNYGYTF

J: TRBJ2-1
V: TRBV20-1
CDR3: CSASGGGPYNEQFF

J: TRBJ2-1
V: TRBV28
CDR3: CASSASPPNEQFF

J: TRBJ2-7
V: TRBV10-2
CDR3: CASSESTVSSYEQYF

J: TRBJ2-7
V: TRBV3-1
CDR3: CASSLGLAGIYEQYF

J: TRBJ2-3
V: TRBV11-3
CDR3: CASSSQEDTQYF

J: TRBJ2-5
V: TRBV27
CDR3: CASSRRGGLANPRGYQETQYF

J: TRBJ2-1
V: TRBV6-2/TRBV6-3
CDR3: CASSYSVSGSSYNEQFF

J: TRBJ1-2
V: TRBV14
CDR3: CASSQDIGSGYGYTF

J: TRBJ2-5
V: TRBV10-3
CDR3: CAISDQGAETQYF